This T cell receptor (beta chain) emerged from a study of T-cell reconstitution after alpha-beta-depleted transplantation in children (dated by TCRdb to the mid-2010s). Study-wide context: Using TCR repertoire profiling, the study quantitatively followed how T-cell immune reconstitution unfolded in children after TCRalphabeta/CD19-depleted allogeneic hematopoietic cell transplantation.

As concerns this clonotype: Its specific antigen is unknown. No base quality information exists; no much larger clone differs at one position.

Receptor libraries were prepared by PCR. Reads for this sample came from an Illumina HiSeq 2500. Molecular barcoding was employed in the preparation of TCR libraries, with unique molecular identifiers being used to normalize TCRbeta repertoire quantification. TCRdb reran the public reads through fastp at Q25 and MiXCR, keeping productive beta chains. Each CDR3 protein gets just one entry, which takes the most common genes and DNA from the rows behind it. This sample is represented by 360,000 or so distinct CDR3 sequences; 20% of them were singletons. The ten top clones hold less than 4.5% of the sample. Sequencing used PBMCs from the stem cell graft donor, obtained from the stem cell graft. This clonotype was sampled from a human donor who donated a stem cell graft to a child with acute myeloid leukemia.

The CDR3 corresponds to CASSTGLARTDTQYF. The DNA sequence is TGTGCCAGCAGCACCGGACTAGCGAGGACAGATACGCAGTATTTT. The sequence links TRBV21-1 to TRBJ2-3; TRBD2, the table's D call, lacks a check against the DNA. TRBV21-1 has pseudogene status. Its CDR3 holds 15 amino acids, cysteine through phenylalanine. The read is trimmed to its CDR3 DNA, 45 bases read in frame from base 1.